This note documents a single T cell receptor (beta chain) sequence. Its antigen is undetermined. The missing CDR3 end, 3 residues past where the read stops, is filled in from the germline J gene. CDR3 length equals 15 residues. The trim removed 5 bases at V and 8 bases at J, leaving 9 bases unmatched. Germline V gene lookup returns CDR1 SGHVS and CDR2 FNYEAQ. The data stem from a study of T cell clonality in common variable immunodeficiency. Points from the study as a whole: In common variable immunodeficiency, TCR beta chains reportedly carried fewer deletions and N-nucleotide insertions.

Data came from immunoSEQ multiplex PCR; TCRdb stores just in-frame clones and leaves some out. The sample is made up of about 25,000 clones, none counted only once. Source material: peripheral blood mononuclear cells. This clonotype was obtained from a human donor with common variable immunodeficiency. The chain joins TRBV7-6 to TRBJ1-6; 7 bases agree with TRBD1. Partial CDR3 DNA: TGTGCCAGCAGCCTAAGGACAGGAAGAGATTCACCC. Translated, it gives CASSLRTGRDSP. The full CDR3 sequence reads CASSLRTGRDSPLHF.